This entry is about one TCR beta chain. Its antigen is currently unknown. This entry is derived from a study of T cell responses to AZD1222 COVID-19 vaccine. The study's findings and limits: Samples come after the peak T cell response, not at day 14. Nearly half of spike-specific TCRs reportedly target variant regions that are unmutated in the B.1.351 and B.1.1.7 variants. Only six people who got AZD1222 tested seropositive at baseline.

Only in-frame clones appear in the TCRdb table, and some are missing; sequencing was by immunoSEQ multiplex PCR. The table records 100,000 to 150,000 clones, about 90% of them present only once. The V gene end was trimmed by 0 bases and the J gene end by 4 bases; junction bases not matched to a gene: 3. CDR1 is MRHNA, CDR2 SNTAGT, per germline. The CDR3 loop spans 15 amino acids. The sample in question was peripheral blood, obtained on day 0 of AZD1222 vaccination. This chain uses TRBV6-4 with TRBJ2-3; the match to TRBD2 covers 8 bases. The receptor was isolated from an adult in good health. Here the CDR3 DNA reads TGTGCCAGCAGTGACTCGATTAGCGGGGCAGATACGCAGTATTTT. Translated, it gives CASSDSISGADTQYF.